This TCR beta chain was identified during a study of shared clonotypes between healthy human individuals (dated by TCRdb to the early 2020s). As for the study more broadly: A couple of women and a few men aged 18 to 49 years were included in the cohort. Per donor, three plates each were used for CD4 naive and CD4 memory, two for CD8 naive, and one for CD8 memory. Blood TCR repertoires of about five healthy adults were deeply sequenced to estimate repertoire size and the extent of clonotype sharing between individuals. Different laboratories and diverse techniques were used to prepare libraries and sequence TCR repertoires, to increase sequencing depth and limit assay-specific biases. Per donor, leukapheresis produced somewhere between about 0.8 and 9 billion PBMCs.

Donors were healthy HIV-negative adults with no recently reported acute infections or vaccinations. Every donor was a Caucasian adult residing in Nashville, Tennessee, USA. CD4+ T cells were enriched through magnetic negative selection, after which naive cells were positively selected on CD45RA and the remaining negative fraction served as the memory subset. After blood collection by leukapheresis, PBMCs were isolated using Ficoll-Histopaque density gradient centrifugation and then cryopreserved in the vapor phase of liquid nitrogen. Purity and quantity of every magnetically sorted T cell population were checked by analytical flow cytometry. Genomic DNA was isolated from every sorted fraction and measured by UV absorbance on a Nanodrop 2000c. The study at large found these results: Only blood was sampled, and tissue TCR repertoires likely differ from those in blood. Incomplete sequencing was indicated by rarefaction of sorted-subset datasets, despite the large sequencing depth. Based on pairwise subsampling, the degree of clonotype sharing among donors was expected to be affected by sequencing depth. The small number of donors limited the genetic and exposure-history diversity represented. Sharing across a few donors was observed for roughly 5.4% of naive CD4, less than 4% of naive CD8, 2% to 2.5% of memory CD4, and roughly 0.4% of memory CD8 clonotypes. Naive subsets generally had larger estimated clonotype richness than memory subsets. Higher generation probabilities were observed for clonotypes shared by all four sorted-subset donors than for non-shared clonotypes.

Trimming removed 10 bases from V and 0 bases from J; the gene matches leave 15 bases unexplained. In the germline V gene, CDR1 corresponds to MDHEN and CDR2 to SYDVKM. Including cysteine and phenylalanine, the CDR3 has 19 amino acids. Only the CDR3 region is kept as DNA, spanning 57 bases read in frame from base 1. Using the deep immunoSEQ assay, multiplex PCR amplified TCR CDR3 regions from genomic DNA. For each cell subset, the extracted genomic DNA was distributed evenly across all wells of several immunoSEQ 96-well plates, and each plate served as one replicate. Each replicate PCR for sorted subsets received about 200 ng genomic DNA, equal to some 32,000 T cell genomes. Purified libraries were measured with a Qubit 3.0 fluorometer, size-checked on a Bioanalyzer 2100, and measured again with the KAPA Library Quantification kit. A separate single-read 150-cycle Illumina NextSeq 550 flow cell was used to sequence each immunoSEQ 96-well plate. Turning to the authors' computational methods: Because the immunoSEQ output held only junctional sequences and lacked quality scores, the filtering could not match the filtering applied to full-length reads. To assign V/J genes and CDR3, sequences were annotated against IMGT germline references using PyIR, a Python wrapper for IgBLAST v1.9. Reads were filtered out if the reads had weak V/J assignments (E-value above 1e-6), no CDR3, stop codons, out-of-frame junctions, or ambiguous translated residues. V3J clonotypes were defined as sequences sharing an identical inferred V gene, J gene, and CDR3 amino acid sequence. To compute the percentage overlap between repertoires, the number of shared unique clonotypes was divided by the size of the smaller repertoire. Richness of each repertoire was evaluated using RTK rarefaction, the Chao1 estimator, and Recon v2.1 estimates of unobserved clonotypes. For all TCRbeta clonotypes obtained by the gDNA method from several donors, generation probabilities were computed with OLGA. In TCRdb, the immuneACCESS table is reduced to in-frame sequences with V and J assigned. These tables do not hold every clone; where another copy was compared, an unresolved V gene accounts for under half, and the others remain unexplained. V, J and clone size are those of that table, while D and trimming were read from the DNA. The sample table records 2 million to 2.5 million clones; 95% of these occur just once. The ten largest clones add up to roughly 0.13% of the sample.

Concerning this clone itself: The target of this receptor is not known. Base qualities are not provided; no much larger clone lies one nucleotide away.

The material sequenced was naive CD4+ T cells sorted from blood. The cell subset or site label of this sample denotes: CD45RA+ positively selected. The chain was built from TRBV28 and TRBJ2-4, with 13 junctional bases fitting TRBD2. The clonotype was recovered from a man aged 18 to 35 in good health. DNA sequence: TGTGCCACCCGAGGGGGACTAGCGGGGACAAGGCTAGCCAAAAACATTCAGTACTTC. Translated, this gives CATRGGLAGTRLAKNIQYF. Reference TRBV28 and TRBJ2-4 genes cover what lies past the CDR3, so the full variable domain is DVKVTQSSRYLVKRTGEKVFLECVQDMDHENMFWYRQDPGLGLRLIYFSYDVKMKEKGDIPEGYSVSREKKERFSLILESASTNQTSMYLCATRGGLAGTRLAKNIQYFGAGTRLSVL.